What follows are 8 T cell receptor beta chains derived from one specimen sequenced in a study of blood T cell repertoires in COVID-19 (TCRdb year 2020). Libraries were prepared through the immunoSEQ multiplex PCR assay. The immuneACCESS repertoire file appears here via TCRdb, limited to in-frame rearrangements. These files lack a portion of the clones; in checked studies, under half of the deficit traces to unresolved V genes, and the cause of the others is not known. The sample contains 190,000 or so clones, approximately 85% of them found a single time. 9.8% of the sample lies in the top ten. Source material: peripheral blood. All receptors come from a woman at least 80 years old with acute or convalescent COVID-19.

The chain joins TRBV2 to TRBJ2-3; 7 nucleotides agree with TRBD2. Unmatched junction bases numbered 6, after V lost 7 bases and J lost 2 bases. The CDR3 totals 14 residues. Germline V lookup: CDR1 SNHLY, CDR2 FYNNEI. The CDR3 protein is CASTAGLHTDTQYF. CDR3 in DNA: TGTGCCAGCACGGCGGGACTACACACAGATACGCAGTATTTT.

V usage is TRBV12-5 and J usage is TRBJ1-1; a possible D gene is TRBD1 (5 bases). Germline CDR1 and CDR2: LGHNT and FRNRAP. This CDR3 is built from 13 residues. Trimming shortened V by 11 bases and J by 6 bases, and 19 bases separated the two germline ends. The CDR3 coding sequence is TGTGCTGGGCACCGGGCCCGGGGGGCTGAAGCTTTCTTT. Translating gives CAGHRARGAEAFF.

J is TRBJ1-1 and V is TRBV5-4; 8 nucleotides line up with TRBD1. Germline-derived CDR1 and CDR2 are SGHNT and YYREEE (reference sequence). The CDR3 runs 13 residues. J was trimmed by 9 bases and V by 3 bases; bases with no gene match: 7. The CDR3 protein is CASSSEDRAQAFF. CDR3 coding DNA: TGTGCCAGCAGCTCCGAGGACAGGGCACAAGCTTTCTTT.

This chain uses TRBV6-5 with TRBJ2-2; TRBD2 matches 7 bases. The CDR3 contains 14 residues. V shed 7 bases, J shed 5 bases, and the junction held 7 bases outside the gene matches. Germline V CDR1 and CDR2: MNHEY, SVGAGI. CDR3 bases: TGTGCCAGCACCATAAGCGGGGAAACCGGGGAGCTGTTTTTT. Translated, it gives CASTISGETGELFF.

The gene calls are TRBV5-1 and TRBJ1-5; 8 bases are a match to TRBD1. This CDR3 comprises 15 residues. Per the germline V gene, CDR1 is SGHRS and CDR2 is YFSETQ. V lost 0 bases to trimming and J lost 6 bases; unmatched junction nucleotides: 5. CDR3 nucleotides: TGCGCCAGCAGCTTGGGTACAGGGGGGATTCAGCCCCAGCATTTT. Protein product: CASSLGTGGIQPQHF.

The gene calls are TRBV5-1 and TRBJ2-1, with D maybe TRBD2 (7 bases). This CDR3 has 14 residues. Trimming left V 2 bases short and J 5 bases short, with 11 bases between. CDR1 is SGHRS and CDR2 is YFSETQ in the germline V gene. The CDR3 DNA sequence: TGCGCCAGCAGCTTAGGGGGGGCAAACAATGAGCAGTTCTTC. This codes for CASSLGGANNEQFF.

CDR3 nucleotide sequence: TGTGCCATCAGTGGGGGTTCCGGACAGAACTATGGCTACACCTTC. It yields the protein CAISGGSGQNYGYTF. The chain recombines TRBV10-3 with TRBJ1-2; possible D gene TRBD1, 6 bases. V was shortened by 4 bases and J by 2 bases, with 14 bases between the two germline ends. CDR1 is ENHRY, CDR2 SYGVKD, per germline. The CDR3 is made up of 15 amino acids.

The chain carries TRBV30 and TRBJ1-2; TRBD1 matches at 9 bases. Germline V CDR1 and CDR2: GTSNPN, SVGIG (reference sequence). This CDR3 is built from 13 residues. The trim removed 4 bases at V and 3 bases at J, leaving 3 bases unmatched. The CDR3: CAWKGQGDYGYTF. The CDR3 region has the DNA TGTGCCTGGAAGGGACAGGGAGACTATGGCTACACCTTC.